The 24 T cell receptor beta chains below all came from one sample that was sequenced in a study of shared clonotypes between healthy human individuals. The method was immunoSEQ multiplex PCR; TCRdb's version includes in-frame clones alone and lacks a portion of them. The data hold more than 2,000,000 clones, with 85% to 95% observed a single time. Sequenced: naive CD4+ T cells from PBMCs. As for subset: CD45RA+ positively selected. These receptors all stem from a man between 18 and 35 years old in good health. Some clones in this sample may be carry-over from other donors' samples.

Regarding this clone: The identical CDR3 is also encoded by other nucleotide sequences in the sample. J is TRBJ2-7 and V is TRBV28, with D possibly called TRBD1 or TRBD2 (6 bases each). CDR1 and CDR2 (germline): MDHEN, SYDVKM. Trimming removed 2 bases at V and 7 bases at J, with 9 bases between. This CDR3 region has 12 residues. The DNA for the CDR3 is TGTGCCAGCAGTTTAAGGGGGAGGGAGCAGTACTTC. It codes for CASSLRGREQYF. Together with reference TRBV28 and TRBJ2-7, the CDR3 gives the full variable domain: DVKVTQSSRYLVKRTGEKVFLECVQDMDHENMFWYRQDPGLGLRLIYFSYDVKMKEKGDIPEGYSVSREKKERFSLILESASTNQTSMYLCASSLRGREQYFGPGTRLTVT.

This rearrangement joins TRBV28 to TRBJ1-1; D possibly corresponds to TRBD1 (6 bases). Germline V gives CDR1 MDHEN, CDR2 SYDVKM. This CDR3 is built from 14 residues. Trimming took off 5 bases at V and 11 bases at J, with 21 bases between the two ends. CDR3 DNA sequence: TGTGCCAGCAGTAAAACAGGGCGGTTTTCTCCCGCTTTCTTT. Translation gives CASSKTGRFSPAFF.

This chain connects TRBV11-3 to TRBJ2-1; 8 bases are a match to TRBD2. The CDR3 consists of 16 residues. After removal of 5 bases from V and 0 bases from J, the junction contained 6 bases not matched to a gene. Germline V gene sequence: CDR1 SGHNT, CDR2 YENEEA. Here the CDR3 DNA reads TGTGCCAGCAGCCAAAGCAGCGGGAGCTCCTACAATGAGCAGTTCTTC. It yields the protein CASSQSSGSSYNEQFF.

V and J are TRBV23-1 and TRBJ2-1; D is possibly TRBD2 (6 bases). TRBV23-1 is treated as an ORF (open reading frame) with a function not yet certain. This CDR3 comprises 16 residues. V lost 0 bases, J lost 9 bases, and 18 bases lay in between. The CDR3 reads CASSQSLVRGRCEQFF. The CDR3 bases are TGCGCCAGCAGTCAATCGTTAGTGCGGGGCCGCTGTGAGCAGTTCTTC.

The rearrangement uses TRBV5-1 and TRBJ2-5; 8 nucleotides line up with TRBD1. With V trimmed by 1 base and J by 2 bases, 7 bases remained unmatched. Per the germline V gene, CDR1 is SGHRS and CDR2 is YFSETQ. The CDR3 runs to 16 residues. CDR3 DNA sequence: TGCGCCAGCAGCTTGTACAGGGGGGAGGTGCAAGAGACCCAGTACTTC. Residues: CASSLYRGEVQETQYF.

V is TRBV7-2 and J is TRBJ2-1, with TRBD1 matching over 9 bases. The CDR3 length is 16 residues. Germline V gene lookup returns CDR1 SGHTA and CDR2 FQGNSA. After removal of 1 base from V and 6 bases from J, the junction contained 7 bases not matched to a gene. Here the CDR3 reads CASSLVWTGVGNEQFF. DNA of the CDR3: TGTGCCAGCAGCTTAGTGTGGACAGGGGTTGGCAATGAGCAGTTCTTC.

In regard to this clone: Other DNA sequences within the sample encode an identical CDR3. CDR3 nucleotides: TGCGCCAGCAGCCATGGGACTAGCGGCTCCTACGAGCAGTACTTC. This translates into CASSHGTSGSYEQYF. The rearrangement uses TRBV4-3 and TRBJ2-7; 11 bases line up with TRBD2. With V trimmed by 3 bases and J by 0 bases, 1 base remained unmatched. The CDR3 has 15 residues. Germline V CDR1 and CDR2: LGHNA, YSLEER.

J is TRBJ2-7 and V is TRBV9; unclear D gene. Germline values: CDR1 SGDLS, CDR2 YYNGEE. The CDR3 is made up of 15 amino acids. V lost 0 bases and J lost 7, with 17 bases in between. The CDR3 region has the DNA TGTGCCAGCAGCGTAGCTTTAGCATCCCCCTGGGAGCAGTACTTC. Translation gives CASSVALASPWEQYF.

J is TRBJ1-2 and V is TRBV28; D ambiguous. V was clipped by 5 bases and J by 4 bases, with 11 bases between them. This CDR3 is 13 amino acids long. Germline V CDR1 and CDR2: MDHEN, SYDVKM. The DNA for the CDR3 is TGTGCCAGCAGTCAACGACTCCCCTATGGCTACACCTTC. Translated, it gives CASSQRLPYGYTF.

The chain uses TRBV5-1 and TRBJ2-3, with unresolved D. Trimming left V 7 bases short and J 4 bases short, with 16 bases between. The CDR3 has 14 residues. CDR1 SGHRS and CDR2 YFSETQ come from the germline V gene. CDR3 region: CASSTFSSADTQYF. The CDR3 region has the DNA TGCGCCAGCTCGACATTTTCAAGCGCAGATACGCAGTATTTT.

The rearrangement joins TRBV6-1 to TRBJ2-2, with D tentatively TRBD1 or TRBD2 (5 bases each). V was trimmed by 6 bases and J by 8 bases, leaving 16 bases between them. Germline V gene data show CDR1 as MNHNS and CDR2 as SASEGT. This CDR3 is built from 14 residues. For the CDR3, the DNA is TGTGCCAGCAGGGCCGGGGCTCCAGGAGGGGAGCTGTTTTTT. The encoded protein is CASRAGAPGGELFF.

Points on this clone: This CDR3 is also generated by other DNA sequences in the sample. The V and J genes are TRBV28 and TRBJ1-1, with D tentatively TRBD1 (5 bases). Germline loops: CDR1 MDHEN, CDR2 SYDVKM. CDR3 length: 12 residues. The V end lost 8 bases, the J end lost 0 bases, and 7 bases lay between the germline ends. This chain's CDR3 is CASGGLNTEAFF. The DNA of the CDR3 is TGTGCCAGCGGGGGTTTGAACACTGAAGCTTTCTTT.

The chain's CDR3 is CASSIRDRLNTEAFF. The CDR3 DNA reads TGTGCCAGCAGTATCCGGGACAGATTGAACACTGAAGCTTTCTTT. The rearrangement links TRBV28 to TRBJ1-1; 7 nucleotides line up with TRBD1. Losses at the gene ends were 5 bases for V and 0 bases for J; bases not matched to a gene: 6. CDR1 MDHEN and CDR2 SYDVKM come from the germline V gene. The CDR3 totals 15 residues.

CDR3 coding DNA: TGCGCCAGCTCTTCTCCACGGACTAGCCCAAGGAATGAGCAGTTCTTC. Translation: CASSSPRTSPRNEQFF. The V gene is TRBV5-1, the J gene TRBJ2-1, with 8 bases identical to TRBD2. V shed 7 bases, J shed 7 bases, and the junction held 16 bases outside the gene matches. The CDR3 contains 16 residues. Germline assignment: CDR1 SGHRS and CDR2 YFSETQ.

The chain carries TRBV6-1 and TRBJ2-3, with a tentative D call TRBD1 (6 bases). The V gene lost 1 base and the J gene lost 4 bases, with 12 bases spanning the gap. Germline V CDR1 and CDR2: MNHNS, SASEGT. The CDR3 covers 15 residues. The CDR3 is CASSEGAGEPDTQYF. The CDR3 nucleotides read TGTGCCAGCAGTGAAGGGGCAGGGGAGCCAGATACGCAGTATTTT.

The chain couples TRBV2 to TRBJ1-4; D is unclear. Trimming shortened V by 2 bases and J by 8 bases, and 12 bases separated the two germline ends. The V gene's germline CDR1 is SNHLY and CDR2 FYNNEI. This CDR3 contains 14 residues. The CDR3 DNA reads TGTGCCAGCAGTGAACGGATATTTATGGAAAAACTGTTTTTT. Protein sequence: CASSERIFMEKLFF.

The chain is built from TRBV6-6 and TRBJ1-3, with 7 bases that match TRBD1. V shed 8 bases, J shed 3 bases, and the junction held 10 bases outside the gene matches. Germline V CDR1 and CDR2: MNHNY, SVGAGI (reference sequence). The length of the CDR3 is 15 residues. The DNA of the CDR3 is TGTGCCAGCGGATTGACAGGGCGTTATGGAAACACCATATATTTT. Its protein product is CASGLTGRYGNTIYF.

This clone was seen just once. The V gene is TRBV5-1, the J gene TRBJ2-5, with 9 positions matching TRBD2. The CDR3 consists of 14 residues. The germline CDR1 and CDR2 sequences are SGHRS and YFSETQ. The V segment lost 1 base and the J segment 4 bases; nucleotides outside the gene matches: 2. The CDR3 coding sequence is TGCGCCAGCAGCTTGCCAGCGGGAGGAGAGACCCAGTACTTC. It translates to CASSLPAGGETQYF.

CDR3 nucleotide sequence: TGCGCCAGCAGCCTTCAGAGGGGGTTTAGGGATACGCAGTATTTT. Translation: CASSLQRGFRDTQYF. V and J are TRBV4-3 and TRBJ2-3, with D tentatively TRBD1 (6 bases). V lost 4 bases and J 6 bases, leaving 17 bases between the germline ends. The CDR3 extends over 15 amino acids. Germline V gives CDR1 LGHNA, CDR2 YSLEER.

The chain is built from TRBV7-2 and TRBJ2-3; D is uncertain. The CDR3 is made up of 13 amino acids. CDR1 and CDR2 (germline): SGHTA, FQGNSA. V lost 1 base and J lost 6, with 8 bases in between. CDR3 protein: CASSLGPRDTQYF. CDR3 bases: TGTGCCAGCAGCTTAGGTCCGCGCGATACGCAGTATTTT. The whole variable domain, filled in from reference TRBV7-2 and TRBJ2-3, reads GAGVSQSPSNKVTEKGKDVELRCDPISGHTALYWYRQSLGQGLEFLIYFQGNSAPDKSGLPSDRFSAERTGGSVSTLTIQRTQQEDSAVYLCASSLGPRDTQYFGPGTRLTVL.

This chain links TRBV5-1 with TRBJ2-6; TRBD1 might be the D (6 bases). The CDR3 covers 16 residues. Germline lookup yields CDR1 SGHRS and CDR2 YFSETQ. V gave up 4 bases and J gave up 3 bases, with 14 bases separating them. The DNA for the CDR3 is TGCGCCAGCAGCCCGGAGACGACAGGTGGGGCCAACGTCCTGACTTTC. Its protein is CASSPETTGGANVLTF.

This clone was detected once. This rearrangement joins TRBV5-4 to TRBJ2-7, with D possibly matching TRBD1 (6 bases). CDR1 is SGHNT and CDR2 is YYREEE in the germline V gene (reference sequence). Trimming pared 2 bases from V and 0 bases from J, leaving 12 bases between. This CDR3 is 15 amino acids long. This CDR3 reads CASSFADSISYEQYF. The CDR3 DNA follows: TGTGCCAGCAGCTTTGCGGACAGCATCTCCTACGAGCAGTACTTC.

The CDR3 DNA reads TGTGCCAGCAGGGGAGGGTATGGAAACACCATATATTTT. This encodes CASRGGYGNTIYF. The V gene is TRBV9, the J gene TRBJ1-3, with D uncertain. The CDR3 runs 13 residues. The V and J ends lost 5 bases and 3 bases respectively, with 9 bases between them. In germline, CDR1 is SGDLS, CDR2 YYNGEE.

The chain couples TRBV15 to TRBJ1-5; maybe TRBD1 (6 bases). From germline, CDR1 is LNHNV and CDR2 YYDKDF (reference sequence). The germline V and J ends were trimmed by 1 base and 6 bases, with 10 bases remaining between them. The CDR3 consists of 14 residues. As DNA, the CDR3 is TGTGCCACCAGCAGAGTAACAGGGTTTCAGCCCCAGCATTTT. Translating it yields CATSRVTGFQPQHF.